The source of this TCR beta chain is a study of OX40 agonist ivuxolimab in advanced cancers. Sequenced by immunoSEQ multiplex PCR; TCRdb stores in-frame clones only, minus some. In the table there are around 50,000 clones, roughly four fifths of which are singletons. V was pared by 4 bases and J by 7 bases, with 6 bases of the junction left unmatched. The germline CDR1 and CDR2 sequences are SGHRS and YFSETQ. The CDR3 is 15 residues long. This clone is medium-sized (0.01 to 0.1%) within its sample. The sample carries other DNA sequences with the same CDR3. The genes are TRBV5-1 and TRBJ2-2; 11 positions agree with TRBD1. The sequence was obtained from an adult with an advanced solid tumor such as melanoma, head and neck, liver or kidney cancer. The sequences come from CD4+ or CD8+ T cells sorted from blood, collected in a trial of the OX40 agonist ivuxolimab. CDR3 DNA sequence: TGCGCCAGCAGCGTAAGGACAGGGGGCTTCGGGGAGCTGTTTTTT. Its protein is CASSVRTGGFGELFF.